These T cell receptor beta chains were read from a single sample in a study of shared T cell receptors in the human thymus. The protocol was immunoSEQ multiplex PCR, while the TCRdb copy is restricted to in-frame clones and leaves out a portion. The data hold about 660,000 clones, with roughly 90% observed a single time. The same data also contributed to another study, on human thymus T cells.

The sample was thymocytes. These receptors came from a boy under three years old with a congenital heart defect. The CDR3 runs from the conserved cysteine through the conserved F or W. D genes are given only for firm matches. Rows may omit the clone size; those that give it use once, few, many or a size class.

NA	TRBV7-9	15	TRBJ2-7	TRBD1	CASTTGTGEGVEQYF	TGTGCCAGCACCACCGGGACAGGGGAAGGGGTCGAGCAGTACTTC
NA	TRBV4-3	16	TRBJ2-5	NA	CASSQDLDFLEETQYF	TGCGCCAGCAGCCAAGATCTAGACTTCCTCGAAGAGACCCAGTACTTC
NA	TRBV25-1	14	TRBJ1-5	NA	CASSEGRRAQPQHF	TGTGCCAGCAGTGAAGGTCGGAGGGCTCAGCCCCAGCATTTT
NA	TRBV7-2	13	TRBJ2-7	NA	CASSLRGGDEQYF	TGTGCCAGCAGCTTAAGGGGCGGGGACGAGCAGTACTTC
NA	TRBV6-5	14	TRBJ1-2	NA	CASSYSLLDYGYTF	TGTGCCAGCAGTTACAGCCTCTTAGACTATGGCTACACCTTC
NA	TRBV19	16	TRBJ2-2	TRBD2	CASSGVAGVHTGELFF	TGTGCCAGTAGTGGAGTGGCGGGAGTCCACACCGGGGAGCTGTTTTTT
NA	TRBV27	13	TRBJ2-5	NA	CASSSTSEETQYF	TGTGCCAGCAGCTCGACATCGGAAGAGACCCAGTACTTC
NA	TRBV25-1	15	TRBJ2-3	NA	CASSEFGRALDTQYF	TGTGCCAGCAGTGAATTCGGGAGAGCCCTAGATACGCAGTATTTT
once	TRBV10-3	12	TRBJ2-1	NA	CASRLQGNEQFF	TGTGCCTCCCGACTCCAGGGCAATGAGCAGTTCTTC
NA	TRBV6-4	15	TRBJ2-1	TRBD2	CASSDASGTYNEQFF	TGTGCCAGCAGTGACGCTAGCGGAACCTACAATGAGCAGTTCTTC
NA	TRBV5-5	16	TRBJ1-1	TRBD1	CASSIRDSGMNTEAFF	TGTGCCAGCAGCATCCGGGACAGCGGCATGAACACTGAAGCTTTCTTT
NA	TRBV18	13	TRBJ1-2	NA	CASSALPPSGYTF	TGTGCCAGCTCAGCACTCCCCCCGTCTGGCTACACCTTC
NA	TRBV7-2	17	TRBJ1-5	TRBD1	CASSLAGTDHSNQPQHF	TGTGCCAGCAGCTTAGCCGGGACAGACCATAGCAATCAGCCCCAGCATTTT
NA	TRBV6-6	14	TRBJ1-2	NA	CASSYCGPRYGYTF	TGTGCCAGCAGTTACTGTGGGCCACGCTATGGCTACACCTTC
NA	TRBV5-8	16	TRBJ2-1	TRBD1	CASSSSQGQSYNEQFF	TGTGCCAGCAGCTCGTCACAGGGACAGTCCTACAATGAGCAGTTCTTC
NA	TRBV7-9	15	TRBJ2-7	TRBD2	CASSSLGGSKDEQYF	TGTGCCAGCAGCTCTCTAGGCGGGAGTAAGGACGAGCAGTACTTC
once	TRBV7-8	17	TRBJ2-5	NA	CASSPRRDLVAKETQYF	TGTGCCAGCAGCCCGAGGCGGGATCTGGTGGCCAAAGAGACCCAGTACTTC
NA	TRBV5-4	12	TRBJ1-2	NA	CASSFWGVGYTF	TGTGCCAGCAGCTTTTGGGGAGTGGGCTACACCTTC
NA	TRBV14	15	TRBJ2-2	NA	CASSQARGFTGELFF	TGTGCCAGCAGCCAAGCTAGGGGATTCACCGGGGAGCTGTTTTTT
NA	TRBV15	13	TRBJ1-2	NA	CATSDDRNYGYTF	TGTGCCACCAGCGACGACAGGAACTATGGCTACACCTTC
NA	TRBV6-1	15	TRBJ1-1	NA	CASRLQGNGDTEAFF	TGTGCCAGCAGACTACAGGGAAATGGAGACACTGAAGCTTTCTTT
NA	TRBV4-3	13	TRBJ2-5	NA	CASSHYRQETQYF	TGCGCCAGCAGCCATTACAGGCAAGAGACCCAGTACTTC
NA	TRBV28	18	TRBJ2-1	TRBD2	CASSLWASGRSSYNEQFF	TGTGCCAGCAGTTTATGGGCTAGCGGGCGAAGCTCCTACAATGAGCAGTTCTTC
NA	TRBV7-9	16	TRBJ1-5	TRBD1	CASSLDEDRGNQPQHF	TGTGCCAGCAGCTTAGACGAGGACAGGGGTAATCAGCCCCAGCATTTT
few	TRBV6-4	13	TRBJ2-1	TRBD2	CASSGSGTSEQFF	TGTGCCAGCAGTGGAAGCGGGACCTCCGAGCAGTTCTTC
NA	TRBV5-4	13	TRBJ2-1	NA	CASSVPPETRQFF	TGTGCCAGCAGCGTACCTCCGGAGACCAGGCAGTTCTTC
NA	TRBV5-6	16	TRBJ2-5	NA	CASSSSLVRSSETQYF	TGTGCCAGCAGCTCGTCGCTCGTGCGTAGCTCGGAGACCCAGTACTTC
NA	TRBV27	17	TRBJ1-2	TRBD1	CASREGVRDRVAYGYTF	TGTGCCAGCAGGGAGGGGGTAAGGGACAGGGTTGCCTACGGCTACACCTTC
NA	TRBV4-2	16	TRBJ2-7	TRBD2	CASSLTSGGGSYEQYF	TGTGCCAGCAGCCTGACTAGCGGAGGGGGGTCCTACGAGCAGTACTTC
NA	TRBV2	15	TRBJ1-5	NA	CASSEGQWGNQPQHF	TGTGCCAGCAGTGAAGGACAGTGGGGCAATCAGCCCCAGCATTTT
once	TRBV4-1	14	TRBJ2-7	NA	CASRWQVESYEQYF	TGCGCCAGCCGTTGGCAGGTTGAGTCCTACGAGCAGTACTTC
NA	TRBV4-3	16	TRBJ2-3	TRBD2	CASSQDTSGSGGTQYF	TGCGCCAGCAGCCAAGATACTAGCGGGAGTGGGGGTACGCAGTATTTT
few	TRBV18	17	TRBJ1-1	NA	CASSPYGNAQANTEAFF	TGTGCCAGCTCACCATACGGAAATGCACAGGCAAACACTGAAGCTTTCTTT
NA	TRBV6-5	14	TRBJ1-4	TRBD1	CASTPDRGREKLFF	TGTGCCAGCACCCCGGACAGGGGCCGCGAAAAACTGTTTTTT
NA	TRBV28	19	TRBJ2-3	TRBD2	CASSLCWDSGKTRTDTQYF	TGTGCCAGCAGTTTATGCTGGGATAGCGGGAAAACCCGCACAGATACGCAGTATTTT
NA	TRBV28	16	TRBJ2-7	TRBD2	CASTPSGGRGSYEQYF	TGTGCCAGCACCCCGTCTGGCGGGAGGGGCTCCTACGAGCAGTACTTC
NA	TRBV11-2	17	TRBJ2-7	TRBD2	CASSLVLGRGFPYEQYF	TGTGCCAGCAGCTTAGTATTAGGGCGGGGGTTTCCCTACGAGCAGTACTTC
once	TRBV11-3	17	TRBJ2-7	TRBD2	CASSSEPPAGVKYEQYF	TGTGCCAGCAGCTCCGAACCCCCGGCGGGAGTGAAGTACGAGCAGTACTTC
NA	TRBV4-2	16	TRBJ2-1	NA	CASSQAHGTPFNEQFF	TGTGCCAGCAGCCAAGCGCACGGGACTCCTTTCAATGAGCAGTTCTTC
NA	TRBV4-2	17	TRBJ2-3	TRBD2	CASSHFLSGRPTDTQYF	TGTGCCAGCAGCCACTTCCTTAGCGGGAGGCCCACAGATACGCAGTATTTT
NA	TRBV15	13	TRBJ2-1	NA	CATSREWPNEQFF	TGTGCCACCAGCAGAGAATGGCCGAATGAGCAGTTCTTC
NA	TRBV10-1	12	TRBJ2-7	NA	CASSPGHYEQYF	TGCGCCAGCAGCCCTGGACACTACGAGCAGTACTTC
NA	TRBV23-1	18	TRBJ2-7	TRBD2	CATAVFLGEGPKSYEQYF	TGCGCCACCGCCGTCTTTTTGGGGGAGGGCCCGAAGTCCTACGAGCAGTACTTC
NA	TRBV4-3	15	TRBJ2-3	TRBD2	CASSQDIAGVDTQYF	TGCGCCAGCAGCCAAGATATAGCGGGAGTTGATACGCAGTATTTT
NA	TRBV6-1	14	TRBJ2-7	TRBD2	CASTSSGRAYEQYF	TGTGCCAGCACGAGTAGCGGGAGGGCCTACGAGCAGTACTTC